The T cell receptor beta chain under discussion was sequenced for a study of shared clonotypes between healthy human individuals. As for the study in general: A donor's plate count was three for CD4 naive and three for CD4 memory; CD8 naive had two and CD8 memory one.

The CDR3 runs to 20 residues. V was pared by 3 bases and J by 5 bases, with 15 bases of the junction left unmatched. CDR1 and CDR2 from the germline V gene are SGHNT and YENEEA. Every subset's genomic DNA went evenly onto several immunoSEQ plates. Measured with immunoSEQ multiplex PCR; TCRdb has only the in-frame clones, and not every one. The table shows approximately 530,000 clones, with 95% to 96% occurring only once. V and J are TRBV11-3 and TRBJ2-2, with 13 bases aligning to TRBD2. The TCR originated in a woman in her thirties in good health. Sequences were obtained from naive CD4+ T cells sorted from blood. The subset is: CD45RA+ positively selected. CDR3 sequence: CASSLDAGLAGTHSTGELFF. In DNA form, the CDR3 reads TGTGCCAGCAGCTTGGATGCGGGACTAGCGGGGACCCACTCAACCGGGGAGCTGTTTTTT.